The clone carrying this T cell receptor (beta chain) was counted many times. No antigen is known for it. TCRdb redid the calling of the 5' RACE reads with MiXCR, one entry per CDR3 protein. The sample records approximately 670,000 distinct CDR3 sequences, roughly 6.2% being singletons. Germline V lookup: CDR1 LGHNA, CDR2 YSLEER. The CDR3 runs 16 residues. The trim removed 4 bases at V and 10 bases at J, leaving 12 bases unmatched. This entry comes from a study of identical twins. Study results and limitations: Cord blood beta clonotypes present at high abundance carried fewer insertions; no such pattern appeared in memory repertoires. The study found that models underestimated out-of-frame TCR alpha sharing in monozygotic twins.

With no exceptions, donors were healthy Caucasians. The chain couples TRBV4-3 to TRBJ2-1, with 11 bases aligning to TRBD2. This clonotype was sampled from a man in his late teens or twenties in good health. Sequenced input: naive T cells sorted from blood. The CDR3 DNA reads TGCGCCAGCAGCCCGGGAGTAGCGGGAGGGTCGGAGGAGCAGTTCTTC. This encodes CASSPGVAGGSEEQFF.